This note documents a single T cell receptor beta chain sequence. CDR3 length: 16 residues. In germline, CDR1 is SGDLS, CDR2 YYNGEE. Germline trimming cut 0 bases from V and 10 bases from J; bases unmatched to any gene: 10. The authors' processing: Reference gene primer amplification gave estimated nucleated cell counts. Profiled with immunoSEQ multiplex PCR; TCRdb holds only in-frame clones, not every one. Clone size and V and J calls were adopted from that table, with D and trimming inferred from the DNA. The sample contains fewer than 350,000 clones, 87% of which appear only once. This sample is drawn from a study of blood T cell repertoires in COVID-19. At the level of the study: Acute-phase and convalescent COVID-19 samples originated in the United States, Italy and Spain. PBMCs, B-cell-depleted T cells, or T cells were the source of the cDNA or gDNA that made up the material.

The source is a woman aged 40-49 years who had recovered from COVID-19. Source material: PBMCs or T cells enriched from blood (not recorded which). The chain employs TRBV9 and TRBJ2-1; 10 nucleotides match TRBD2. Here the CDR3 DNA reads TGTGCCAGCAGCGTAGTGAGCGGGGGGGGCCTTGGCGAGCAGTTCTTC. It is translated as CASSVVSGGGLGEQFF.